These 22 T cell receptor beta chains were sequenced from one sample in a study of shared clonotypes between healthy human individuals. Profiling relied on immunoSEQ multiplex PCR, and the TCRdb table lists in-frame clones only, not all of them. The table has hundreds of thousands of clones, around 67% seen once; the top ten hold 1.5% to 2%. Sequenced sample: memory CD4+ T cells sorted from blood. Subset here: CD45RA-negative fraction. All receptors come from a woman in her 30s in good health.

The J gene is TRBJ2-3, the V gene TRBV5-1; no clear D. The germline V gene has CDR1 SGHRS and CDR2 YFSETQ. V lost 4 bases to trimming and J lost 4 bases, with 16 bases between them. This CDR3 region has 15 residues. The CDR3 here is CASSPSSSVSDTQYF. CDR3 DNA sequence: TGCGCCAGCAGCCCAAGTTCTAGTGTATCAGATACGCAGTATTTT.

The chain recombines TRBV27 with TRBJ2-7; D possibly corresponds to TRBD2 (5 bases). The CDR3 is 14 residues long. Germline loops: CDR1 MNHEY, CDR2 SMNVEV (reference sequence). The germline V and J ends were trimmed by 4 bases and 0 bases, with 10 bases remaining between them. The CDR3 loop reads CASSSTGSSYEQYF. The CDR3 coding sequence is TGTGCCAGCAGTTCGACGGGGAGCTCCTACGAGCAGTACTTC.

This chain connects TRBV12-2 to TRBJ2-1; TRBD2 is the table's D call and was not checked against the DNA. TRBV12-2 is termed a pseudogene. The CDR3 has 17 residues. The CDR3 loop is CASRLGYSGSSYNEQFF. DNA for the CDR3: TGTGCAAGTCGCTTAGGGTATAGCGGGAGCTCCTACAATGAGCAGTTCTTC.

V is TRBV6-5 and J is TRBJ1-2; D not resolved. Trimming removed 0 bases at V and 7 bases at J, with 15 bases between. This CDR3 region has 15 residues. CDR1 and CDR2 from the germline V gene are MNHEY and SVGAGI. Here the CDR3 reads CASSYSGSKESGYTF. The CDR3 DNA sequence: TGTGCCAGCAGTTACTCGGGCAGTAAGGAAAGTGGCTACACCTTC.

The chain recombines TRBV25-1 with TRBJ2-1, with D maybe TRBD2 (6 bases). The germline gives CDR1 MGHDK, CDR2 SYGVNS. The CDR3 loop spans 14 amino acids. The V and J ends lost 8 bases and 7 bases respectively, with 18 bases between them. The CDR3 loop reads CASSNPGARNEQFF. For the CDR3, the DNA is TGTGCCAGCTCAAACCCGGGAGCTAGAAATGAGCAGTTCTTC. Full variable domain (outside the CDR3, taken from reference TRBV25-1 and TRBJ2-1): EADIYQTPRYLVIGTGKKITLECSQTMGHDKMYWYQQDPGMELHLIHYSYGVNSTEKGDLSSESTVSRIRTEHFPLTLESARPSHTSQYLCASSNPGARNEQFFGPGTRLTVL.

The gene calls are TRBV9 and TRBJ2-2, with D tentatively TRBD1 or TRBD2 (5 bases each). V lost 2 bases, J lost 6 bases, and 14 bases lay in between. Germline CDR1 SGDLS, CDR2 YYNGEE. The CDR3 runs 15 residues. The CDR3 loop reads CASSVGTQQAGELFF. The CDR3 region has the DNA TGTGCCAGCAGCGTTGGGACCCAGCAAGCCGGGGAGCTGTTTTTT.

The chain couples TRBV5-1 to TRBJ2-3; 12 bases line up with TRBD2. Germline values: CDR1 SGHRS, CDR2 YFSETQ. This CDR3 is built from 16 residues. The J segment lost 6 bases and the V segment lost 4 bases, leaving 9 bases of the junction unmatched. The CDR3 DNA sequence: TGCGCCAGCAGCCCTGGACTAGCGGGAAACGAGGATACGCAGTATTTT. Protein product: CASSPGLAGNEDTQYF.

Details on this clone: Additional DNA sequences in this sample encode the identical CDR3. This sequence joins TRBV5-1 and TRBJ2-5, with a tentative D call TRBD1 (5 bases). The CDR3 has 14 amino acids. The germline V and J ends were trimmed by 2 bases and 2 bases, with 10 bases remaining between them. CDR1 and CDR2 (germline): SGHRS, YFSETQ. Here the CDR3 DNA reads TGCGCCAGCAGCTTCGGCAGGGCTCAAGAGACCCAGTACTTC. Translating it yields CASSFGRAQETQYF.

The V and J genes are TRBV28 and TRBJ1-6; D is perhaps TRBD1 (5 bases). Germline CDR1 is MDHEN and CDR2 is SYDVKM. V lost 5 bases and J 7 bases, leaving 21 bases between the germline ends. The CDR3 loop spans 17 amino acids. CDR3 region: CASSPDSGAKGNSPLHF. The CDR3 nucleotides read TGTGCCAGCAGTCCCGACTCCGGGGCCAAGGGGAATTCACCCCTCCACTTT.

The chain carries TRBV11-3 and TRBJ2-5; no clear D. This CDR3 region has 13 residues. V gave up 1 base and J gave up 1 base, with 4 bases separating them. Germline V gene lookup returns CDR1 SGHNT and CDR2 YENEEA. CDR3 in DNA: TGTGCCAGCAGCTTAGGTTTCCAAGAGACCCAGTACTTC. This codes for CASSLGFQETQYF.

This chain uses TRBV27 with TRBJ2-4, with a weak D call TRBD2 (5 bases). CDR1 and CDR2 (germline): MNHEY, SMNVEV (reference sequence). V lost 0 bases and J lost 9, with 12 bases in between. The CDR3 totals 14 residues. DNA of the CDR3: TGTGCCAGCAGTTTATCCAGCACTGGAGGCATTCAGTACTTC. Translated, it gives CASSLSSTGGIQYF.

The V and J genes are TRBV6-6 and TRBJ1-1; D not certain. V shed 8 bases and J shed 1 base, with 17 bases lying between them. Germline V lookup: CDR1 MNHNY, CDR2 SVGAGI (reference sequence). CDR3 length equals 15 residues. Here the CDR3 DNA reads TGTGCCAGCCTCGACGCGGGCAGCTCGAACACTGAAGCTTTCTTT. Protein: CASLDAGSSNTEAFF.

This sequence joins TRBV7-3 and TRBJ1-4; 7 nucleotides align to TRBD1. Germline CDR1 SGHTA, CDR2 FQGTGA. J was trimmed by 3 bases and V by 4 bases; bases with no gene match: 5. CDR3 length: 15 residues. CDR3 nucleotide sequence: TGTGCCAGCAGCTCACAGGGGTTGGCTAATGAAAAACTGTTTTTT. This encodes CASSSQGLANEKLFF.

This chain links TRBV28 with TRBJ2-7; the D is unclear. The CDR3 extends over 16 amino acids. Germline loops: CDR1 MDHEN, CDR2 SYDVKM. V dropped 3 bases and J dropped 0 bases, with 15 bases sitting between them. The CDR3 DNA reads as TGTGCCAGCAGTTTTGGGGAAAAGATAAGCTCCTACGAGCAGTACTTC. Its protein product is CASSFGEKISSYEQYF.

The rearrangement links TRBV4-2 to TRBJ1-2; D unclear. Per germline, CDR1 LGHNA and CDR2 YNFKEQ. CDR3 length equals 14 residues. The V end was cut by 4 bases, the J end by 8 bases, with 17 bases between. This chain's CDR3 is CASSPPLEGGGYTF. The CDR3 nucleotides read TGTGCCAGCAGCCCCCCCCTAGAGGGAGGCGGCTACACCTTC.

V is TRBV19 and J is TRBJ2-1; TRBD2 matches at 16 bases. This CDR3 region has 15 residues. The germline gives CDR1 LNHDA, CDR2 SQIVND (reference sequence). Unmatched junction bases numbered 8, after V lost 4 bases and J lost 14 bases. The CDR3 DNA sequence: TGTGCCAGTAGTACGGGACTAGCGGGAGGGATTCTAAAGTTCTTC. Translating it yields CASSTGLAGGILKFF.

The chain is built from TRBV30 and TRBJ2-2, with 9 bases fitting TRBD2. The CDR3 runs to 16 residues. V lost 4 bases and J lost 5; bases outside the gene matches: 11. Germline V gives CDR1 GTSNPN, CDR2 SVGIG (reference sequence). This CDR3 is CAWTDSGRMGTGELFF. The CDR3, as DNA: TGTGCCTGGACCGATAGCGGGAGAATGGGAACCGGGGAGCTGTTTTTT. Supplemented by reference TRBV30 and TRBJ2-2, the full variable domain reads SQTIHQWPATLVQPVGSPLSLECTVEGTSNPNLYWYRQAAGRGLQLLFYSVGIGQISSEVPQNLSASRPQDRQFILSSKKLLLSDSGFYLCAWTDSGRMGTGELFFGEGSRLTVL.

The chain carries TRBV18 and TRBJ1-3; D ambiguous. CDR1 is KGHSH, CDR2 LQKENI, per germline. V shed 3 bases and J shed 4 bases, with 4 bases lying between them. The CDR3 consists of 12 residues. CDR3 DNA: TGTGCCAGCTCACCTGGCGGAAACACCATATATTTT. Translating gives CASSPGGNTIYF.

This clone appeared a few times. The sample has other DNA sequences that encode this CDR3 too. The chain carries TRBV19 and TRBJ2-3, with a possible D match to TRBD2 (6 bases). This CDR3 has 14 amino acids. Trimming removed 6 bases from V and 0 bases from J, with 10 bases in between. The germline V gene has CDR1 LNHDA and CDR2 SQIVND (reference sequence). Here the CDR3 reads CASRASGSTDTQYF. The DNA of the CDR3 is TGTGCCAGTAGGGCCAGCGGGAGCACAGATACGCAGTATTTT.

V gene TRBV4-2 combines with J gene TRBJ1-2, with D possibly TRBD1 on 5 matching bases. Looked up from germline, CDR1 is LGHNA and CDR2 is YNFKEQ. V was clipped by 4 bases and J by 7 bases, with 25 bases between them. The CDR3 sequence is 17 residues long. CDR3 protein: CASSRFSRDVVGAGYTF. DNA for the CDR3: TGTGCCAGCAGCCGCTTTTCCCGGGACGTGGTTGGGGCTGGCTACACCTTC.

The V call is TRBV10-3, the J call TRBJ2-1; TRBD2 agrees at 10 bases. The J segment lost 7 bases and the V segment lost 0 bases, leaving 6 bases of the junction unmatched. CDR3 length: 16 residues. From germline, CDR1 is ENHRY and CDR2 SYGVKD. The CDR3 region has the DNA TGTGCCATCAGTGAGTCGAGCGGGAGGGCCTGGAATGAGCAGTTCTTC. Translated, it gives CAISESSGRAWNEQFF.

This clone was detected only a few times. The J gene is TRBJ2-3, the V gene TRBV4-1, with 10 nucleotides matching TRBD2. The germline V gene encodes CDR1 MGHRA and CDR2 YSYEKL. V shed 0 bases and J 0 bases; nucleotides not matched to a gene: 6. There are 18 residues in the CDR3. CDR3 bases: TGCGCCAGCAGCCAAGATGGGCTAGCGGGAGCGAGCACAGATACGCAGTATTTT. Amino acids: CASSQDGLAGASTDTQYF.